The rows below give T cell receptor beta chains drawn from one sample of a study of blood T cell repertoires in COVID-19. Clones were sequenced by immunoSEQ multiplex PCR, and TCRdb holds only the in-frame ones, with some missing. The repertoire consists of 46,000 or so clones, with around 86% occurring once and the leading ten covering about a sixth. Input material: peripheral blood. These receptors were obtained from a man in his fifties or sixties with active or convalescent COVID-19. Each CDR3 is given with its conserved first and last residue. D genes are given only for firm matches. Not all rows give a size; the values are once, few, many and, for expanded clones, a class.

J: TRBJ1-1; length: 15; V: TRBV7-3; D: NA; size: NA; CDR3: CASSPANGGNTEAFF; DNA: TGTGCCAGCAGCCCGGCAAACGGGGGGAACACTGAAGCTTTCTTT
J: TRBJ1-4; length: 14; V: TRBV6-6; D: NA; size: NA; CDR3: CASHDQGNNEKLFF; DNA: TGTGCCAGCCACGACCAGGGGAATAATGAAAAACTGTTTTTT
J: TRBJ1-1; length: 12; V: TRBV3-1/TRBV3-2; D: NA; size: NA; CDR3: CASSQAGAEAFF; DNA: TGTGCCAGCAGCCAAGCGGGAGCTGAAGCTTTCTTT
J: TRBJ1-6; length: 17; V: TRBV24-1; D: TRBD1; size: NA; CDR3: CATRTGQRGSYNSPLHF; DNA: TGTGCCACCAGGACGGGACAGCGGGGGTCCTATAATTCACCCCTCCACTTT
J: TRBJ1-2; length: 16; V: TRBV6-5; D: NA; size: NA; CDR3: CASSYSRDTRTYGYTF; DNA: TGTGCCAGCAGTTATTCTCGGGACACCCGAACTTATGGCTACACCTTC
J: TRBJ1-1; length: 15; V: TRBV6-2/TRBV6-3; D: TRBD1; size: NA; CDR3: CASSRDRGRKTEAFF; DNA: TGTGCCAGCAGCCGGGACAGGGGGCGAAAAACTGAAGCTTTCTTT
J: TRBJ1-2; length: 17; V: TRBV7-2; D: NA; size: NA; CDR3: CASSLMGTTVRSYGYTF; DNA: TGTGCCAGCAGCTTGATGGGCACGACGGTTCGATCTTATGGCTACACCTTC
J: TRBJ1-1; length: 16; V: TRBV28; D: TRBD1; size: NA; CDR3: CASSLGPGQGATEAFF; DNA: TGTGCCAGCAGTTTAGGCCCGGGACAGGGGGCGACTGAAGCTTTCTTT
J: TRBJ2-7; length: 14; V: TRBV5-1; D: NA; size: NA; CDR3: CASSPDGGAYEQYF; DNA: TGCGCCAGCAGCCCGGACGGAGGCGCCTACGAGCAGTACTTC
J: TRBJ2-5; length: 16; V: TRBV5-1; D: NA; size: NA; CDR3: CASSLVVGANQETQYF; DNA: TGCGCCAGCAGCTTGGTGGTGGGGGCAAACCAAGAGACCCAGTACTTC
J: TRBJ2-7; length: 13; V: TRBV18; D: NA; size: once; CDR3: CASSPSGLYEQYF; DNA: TGTGCCAGCTCACCGTCAGGGCTCTACGAGCAGTACTTC
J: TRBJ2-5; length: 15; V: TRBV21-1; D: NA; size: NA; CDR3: CASSGEQRTGKTQYF; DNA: TGTGCCAGCAGTGGTGAACAGAGGACGGGAAAGACCCAGTACTTC
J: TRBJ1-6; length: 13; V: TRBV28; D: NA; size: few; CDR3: CASSFTENSPLHF; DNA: TGTGCCAGCAGTTTTACTGAGAATTCACCCCTCCACTTT
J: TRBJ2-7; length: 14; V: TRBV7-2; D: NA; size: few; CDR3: CASSLDGDFYEQYF; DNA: TGTGCCAGCAGCTTAGATGGCGACTTCTACGAGCAGTACTTC
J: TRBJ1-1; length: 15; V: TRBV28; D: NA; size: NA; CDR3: CASSFRGGANTEAFF; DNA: TGTGCCAGCAGTTTTAGAGGGGGAGCAAACACTGAAGCTTTCTTT
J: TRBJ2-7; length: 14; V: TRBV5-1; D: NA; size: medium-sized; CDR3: CASSLAQDSYEQYF; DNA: TGCGCCAGCAGCTTGGCACAGGACTCCTACGAGCAGTACTTC
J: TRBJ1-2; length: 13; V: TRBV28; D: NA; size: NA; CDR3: CATETPTGYGYTF; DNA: TGTGCCACCGAAACCCCGACAGGTTATGGCTACACCTTC
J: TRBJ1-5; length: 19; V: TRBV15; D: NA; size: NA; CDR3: CATSRGEGPGKYSNQPQHF; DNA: TGTGCCACCAGCAGAGGAGAAGGGCCAGGGAAATATAGCAATCAGCCCCAGCATTTT
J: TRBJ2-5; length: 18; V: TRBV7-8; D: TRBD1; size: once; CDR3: CASSLAPRTGGKGGTQYF; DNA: TGTGCCAGCAGCTTAGCGCCTAGGACAGGGGGCAAAGGCGGGACCCAGTACTTC
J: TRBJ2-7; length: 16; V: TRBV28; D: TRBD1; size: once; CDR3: CASSLGGTGVSYEQYF; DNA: TGTGCCAGCAGTTTAGGGGGGACAGGGGTATCCTACGAGCAGTACTTC
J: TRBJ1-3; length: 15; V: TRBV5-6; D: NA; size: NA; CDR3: CASSLEYNSGNTIYF; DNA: TGTGCCAGCAGCTTGGAGTACAACTCTGGAAACACCATATATTTT
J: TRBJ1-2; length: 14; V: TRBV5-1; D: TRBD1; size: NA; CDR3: CASSSGQGNYGYTF; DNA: TGCGCCAGCAGCTCGGGACAGGGGAACTATGGCTACACCTTC
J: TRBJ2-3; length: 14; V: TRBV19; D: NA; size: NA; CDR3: CASSRGNIGDTQYF; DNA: TGTGCCAGTAGTCGGGGGAACATAGGCGATACGCAGTATTTT